This TCR beta chain came from a study of CD8 T cells in Susac syndrome. It was negative isolation that provided the CD8+ and CD4+ T cells, whereas TEMRA cells were enriched by FACS. About 0.45 to 1 ug RNA was reverse transcribed with random hexamers. Amplification of TCR beta CDR3 spanned 54 Vbeta and 13 Jbeta via immunoSEQ multiplex PCR. TCRdb passed the immunoSEQ multiplex PCR reads through MiXCR, listing each CDR3 protein once. This sample yields almost 450,000 distinct CDR3 sequences, of which more than 80% are seen a single time; under 0.15% belongs to the top ten. There are 14 residues in the CDR3. Per the germline V gene, CDR1 is MNHNY and CDR2 is SVGAGI (reference sequence). The germline V and J ends were trimmed by 2 bases and 6 bases, with 13 bases remaining between them.

The TCR sequence derives from a human donor with multiple sclerosis. This chain connects TRBV6-6 to TRBJ1-2; D possibly corresponds to TRBD1 (5 bases). The material sequenced was CD8+ T cells from PBMCs. Here the CDR3 DNA reads TGTGCCAGCAGTTACCTGGCAGGGAGCGATGGCTACACCTTC. Translated, it gives CASSYLAGSDGYTF.